The 27 T cell receptor beta chains below come from one sample, sequenced in a study of T cells in Graves' hyperthyroidism and ophthalmopathy. It was RNA transcripts that yielded the amplified TCR beta CDR3 regions. The HTBI set primed first-round TCR CDR3 RT-PCR. Each CDR3 protein is one row after TCRdb ran MiXCR on the multiplex PCR reads. The data show roughly 400,000 distinct CDR3 sequences, more than 13% seen once. Sequenced sample: blood. The receptor source for this set is a man in his fifties with Graves' ophthalmopathy.

This clonotype was counted a few times. V and J are TRBV7-6 and TRBJ2-1; TRBD2 aligns across 10 bases. The CDR3 is 14 amino acids. Losses at the gene ends were 7 bases for V and 7 bases for J; bases not matched to a gene: 7. Germline V gene data show CDR1 as SGHVS and CDR2 as FNYEAQ. CDR3 coding DNA: TGTGCCAGCAAAATAGCGGGAGGAGGGAATGAGCAGTTCTTC. This sequence encodes CASKIAGGGNEQFF. The full variable domain, rest sourced from reference TRBV7-6 and TRBJ2-1, is GAGVSQSPRYKVTKRGQDVALRCDPISGHVSLYWYRQALGQGPEFLTYFNYEAQQDKSGLPNDRFSAERPEGSISTLTIQRTEQRDSAMYRCASKIAGGGNEQFFGPGTRLTVL.

This clonotype has just a few counts. The rearrangement joins TRBV27 to TRBJ2-7; D might be TRBD1 or TRBD2, each matching 5 bases. V gave up 7 bases and J gave up 7 bases, with 17 bases separating them. CDR3 length equals 13 residues. Germline V lookup: CDR1 MNHEY, CDR2 SMNVEV (reference sequence). The CDR3 loop is CASTRDARGEQYF. The CDR3 DNA reads TGTGCCAGCACCCGGGACGCCCGTGGGGAGCAGTACTTC.

This clonotype was recorded many times. The rearrangement links TRBV27 to TRBJ2-1; D is undetermined. The germline V gene encodes CDR1 MNHEY and CDR2 SMNVEV (reference sequence). This CDR3 is 15 amino acids long. V was trimmed by 0 bases and J by 9 bases, leaving 15 bases between them. CDR3 bases: TGTGCCAGCAGTTTATCCCCCTCTACGAAGGCTGAGCAGTTCTTC. It encodes CASSLSPSTKAEQFF.

The chain joins TRBV7-9 to TRBJ1-2; 10 nucleotides agree with TRBD1. In germline, CDR1 is SEHNR, CDR2 FQNEAQ (reference sequence). J lost 8 bases, V lost 4 bases, and 7 bases had no gene match. The CDR3 has 14 amino acids. The CDR3 DNA is TGTGCCAGCAGCTCCGACAGGGGGCGCGAAGGCTACACCTTC. This translates into CASSSDRGREGYTF.

This clonotype was seen at least ten times. CDR3 protein: CASSPEIRADTQYF. In nucleotides, the CDR3 is TGTGCCAGCAGCCCCGAGATTCGGGCAGATACGCAGTATTTT. V and J are TRBV2 and TRBJ2-3; D call uncertain. In germline, CDR1 is SNHLY, CDR2 FYNNEI. The V end was cut by 6 bases, the J end by 4 bases, with 14 bases between. The CDR3 is 14 amino acids.

This clonotype was detected a few times. This chain uses TRBV10-3 with TRBJ2-5; no clear D gene. The V end was cut by 1 base, the J end by 4 bases, with 4 bases between. The length of the CDR3 is 12 residues. Germline V CDR1 and CDR2: ENHRY, SYGVKD. The CDR3 loop is CAISELGETQYF. In DNA, the CDR3 is TGTGCCATCAGTGAGTTGGGAGAGACCCAGTACTTC.

There are many counts of this clonotype. The chain links TRBV5-8 to TRBJ2-3; 9 nucleotides align to TRBD1. Trimming took 0 bases from V and 1 from J; bases not matched to a gene: 3. This CDR3 is 16 amino acids long. Per germline, CDR1 SGHTS and CDR2 YDEGEE. Written as DNA, the CDR3 is TGTGCCAGCAGCTTGGTTTGGGACAGGGGCACAGATACGCAGTATTTT. Translation: CASSLVWDRGTDTQYF.

V is TRBV5-1 and J is TRBJ2-5; a weak D match, TRBD2 (5 bases). The V and J ends lost 3 bases and 1 base respectively, with 16 bases between them. The CDR3 runs 16 residues. CDR1 is SGHRS, CDR2 YFSETQ, per germline. DNA of the CDR3: TGCGCCAGCAGCTCCGGCCCCCCGGGGAGCCAAGAGACCCAGTACTTC. Translating gives CASSSGPPGSQETQYF.

This clonotype was seen ten or more times. V is TRBV10-3 and J is TRBJ1-1; no definite D call. The CDR3 is 12 residues long. V was clipped by 8 bases and J by 0 bases, with 7 bases between them. The germline V gene encodes CDR1 ENHRY and CDR2 SYGVKD. The CDR3 here is CAIGRMNTEAFF. Written as DNA, the CDR3 is TGTGCCATCGGAAGGATGAACACTGAAGCTTTCTTT.

The gene calls are TRBV29-1 and TRBJ1-1, with D possibly TRBD1 on 5 matching bases. With 5 bases removed from V and 1 base from J, the gap between germline ends came to 11 bases. Germline V gene lookup returns CDR1 SQVTM and CDR2 ANQGSEA. The CDR3 sequence is 13 residues long. CDR3 protein: CSVCTGGNTEAFF. The DNA for the CDR3 is TGCAGCGTTTGCACCGGGGGGAACACTGAAGCTTTCTTT.

This clonotype was seen repeatedly, ten times or more. The chain uses TRBV11-2 and TRBJ1-1; TRBD1 might be the D (6 bases). Germline V CDR1 and CDR2: SGHAT, FQNNGV. The CDR3 runs 15 residues. The germline V and J ends were trimmed by 3 bases and 0 bases, with 11 bases remaining between them. The CDR3 sequence: CASSLTGTMNTEAFF. Here the CDR3 DNA reads TGTGCCAGCAGCTTGACAGGAACCATGAACACTGAAGCTTTCTTT.

This clonotype was found a few times. The rearrangement links TRBV6-5 to TRBJ2-3; D unresolved. Between the trimmed V and J ends, which lost 5 bases and 4 bases, there was a span of 10 bases. CDR1 is MNHEY, CDR2 SVGAGI, per germline. The CDR3 totals 13 residues. The chain's CDR3 is CASSHPGADTQYF. The CDR3 bases are TGTGCCAGCAGTCACCCGGGTGCAGATACGCAGTATTTT.

The V gene is TRBV7-3, the J gene TRBJ2-1; D unresolved. Trimming removed 5 bases at V and 5 bases at J, with 19 bases between. The CDR3 totals 16 residues. The germline V gene encodes CDR1 SGHTA and CDR2 FQGTGA. The CDR3, as DNA: TGTGCCAGCAGCCCCCAGACCAGCAAAGTCGACAATGAGCAGTTCTTC. The encoded protein is CASSPQTSKVDNEQFF.

The V call is TRBV28, the J call TRBJ1-4; weak D call: TRBD1 (6 bases). The germline V and J ends were trimmed by 1 base and 6 bases, with 12 bases remaining between them. The germline V gene has CDR1 MDHEN and CDR2 SYDVKM. The CDR3 has 15 residues. The CDR3: CASSLSGGGYEKLFF. In DNA, the CDR3 is TGTGCCAGCAGTTTATCGGGGGGGGGCTATGAAAAACTGTTTTTT.

This clonotype was counted at least ten times. The V and J genes are TRBV7-9 and TRBJ2-6; D remains unclear. The CDR3 covers 15 residues. V was cut by 3 bases and J by 0 bases, with 6 bases left in between. Germline CDR1 reads SEHNR; CDR2 reads FQNEAQ (reference sequence). CDR3 sequence (DNA): TGTGCCAGCAGCTTTGAGAACTCTGGGGCCAACGTCCTGACTTTC. Its translation: CASSFENSGANVLTF.

The chain has TRBV7-3 and TRBJ2-3; D is unresolved. Trimming removed 1 base at V and 6 bases at J, with 8 bases between. Germline loops: CDR1 SGHTA, CDR2 FQGTGA. The CDR3 consists of 13 residues. As DNA, the CDR3 is TGTGCCAGCAGCTTAATCGTGGAGGATACGCAGTATTTT. It translates to CASSLIVEDTQYF.

This clonotype was counted a few times. The rearrangement joins TRBV13 to TRBJ2-7; D uncertain. Germline CDR1 PRHDT, CDR2 FYEKMQ (reference sequence). V lost 3 bases and J lost 5, with 14 bases in between. This CDR3 is 14 amino acids long. The CDR3 DNA is TGTGCCAGCAGCTTCGTCCGGGTTCTGAACGAGCAGTACTTC. Translated, it gives CASSFVRVLNEQYF.

This clonotype was counted at least ten times. V is TRBV7-9 and J is TRBJ2-7; the D gene is possibly TRBD2 (6 bases). The CDR3 length is 11 residues. Germline V gene sequence: CDR1 SEHNR, CDR2 FQNEAQ (reference sequence). The V end lost 5 bases, the J end lost 7 bases, and 9 bases lay between the germline ends. CDR3 loop: CASSDRGEQYF. The DNA for the CDR3 is TGTGCCAGCAGCGATCGGGGGGAGCAGTACTTC.

Only a few counts were recorded for this clonotype. The chain carries TRBV2 and TRBJ2-7, with a possible D match to TRBD2 (6 bases). Germline V CDR1 and CDR2: SNHLY, FYNNEI. The CDR3 length is 12 residues. The germline V and J ends were trimmed by 4 bases and 6 bases, with 10 bases remaining between them. CDR3 sequence reads: CASSGLVVEQYF. In nucleotides, the CDR3 is TGTGCCAGCAGTGGACTAGTTGTCGAGCAGTACTTC.

This clonotype was seen at least ten times. The chain recombines TRBV2 with TRBJ2-7; D is unresolved. V was cut by 4 bases and J by 5 bases, with 9 bases left in between. Germline V gene data show CDR1 as SNHLY and CDR2 as FYNNEI. The CDR3 has 12 residues. This CDR3 is CASSVGPNEQYF. In DNA, the CDR3 is TGTGCCAGCAGTGTTGGTCCCAACGAGCAGTACTTC.

The V call is TRBV2, the J call TRBJ2-7, with TRBD2 matching over 13 bases. The CDR3 runs to 15 residues. The V gene's germline CDR1 is SNHLY and CDR2 FYNNEI. With 4 bases clipped from V and 3 bases from J, the junction kept 3 bases outside the gene matches. In DNA form, the CDR3 reads TGTGCCAGCAGTGCGGGACTAGCGGGATTCTACGAGCAGTACTTC. Protein: CASSAGLAGFYEQYF. Full variable domain (missing parts from reference TRBV2 and TRBJ2-7): EPEVTQTPSHQVTQMGQEVILRCVPISNHLYFYWYRQILGQKVEFLVSFYNNEISEKSEIFDDQFSVERPDGSNFTLKIRSTKLEDSAMYFCASSAGLAGFYEQYFGPGTRLTVT.

The table lists this clonotype with many counts. The genes are TRBV5-1 and TRBJ2-1, with a tentative D call TRBD2 (6 bases). Trimming took off 3 bases at V and 8 bases at J, with 12 bases between the two ends. The CDR3 length is 13 residues. The V gene's germline CDR1 is SGHRS and CDR2 YFSETQ. The CDR3 sequence: CASSSGGVHEQFF. The DNA for the CDR3 is TGCGCCAGCAGCTCTGGAGGGGTCCATGAGCAGTTCTTC.

This clonotype was detected ten times or more. The chain employs TRBV10-2 and TRBJ2-1; D possibly uses TRBD1 or TRBD2 (5 bases each). The germline gives CDR1 WSHSY, CDR2 SAAADI. The V gene lost 4 bases and the J gene lost 2 bases, with 12 bases spanning the gap. This CDR3 is 15 amino acids long. The CDR3 sequence is CASSVVPGPYNEQFF. CDR3 sequence (DNA): TGCGCCAGCAGTGTGGTGCCGGGGCCCTACAATGAGCAGTTCTTC.

The chain employs TRBV27 and TRBJ2-5; D possibly matches TRBD1 or TRBD2 (5 bases each). Germline V gives CDR1 MNHEY, CDR2 SMNVEV (reference sequence). V lost 4 bases and J lost 11, with 11 bases in between. The CDR3 length is 11 residues. CDR3 loop: CASSSPGRQYF. The CDR3 DNA is TGTGCCAGCAGTTCACCGGGACGTCAGTACTTC.

This clonotype was recorded many times. V is TRBV7-8 and J is TRBJ2-5, with D unresolved. The germline gives CDR1 SGHVS, CDR2 FQNEAQ. V shed 8 bases and J shed 1 base, with 11 bases lying between them. The CDR3 covers 13 residues. The CDR3 DNA follows: TGTGCCAGCGGTCAAAATCGCCAAGAGACCCAGTACTTC. Its protein product is CASGQNRQETQYF.

This clonotype was seen more than once but under ten times. The V and J genes are TRBV13 and TRBJ2-5; D is undetermined. Germline V CDR1 and CDR2: PRHDT, FYEKMQ (reference sequence). This CDR3 is built from 11 residues. The V end was cut by 5 bases, the J end by 7 bases, with 8 bases between. The CDR3 region is CASSPVGTQYF. The CDR3 DNA follows: TGTGCCAGCAGCCCGGTCGGGACCCAGTACTTC.

This clonotype was seen more than once but under ten times. This chain connects TRBV5-6 to TRBJ2-1; 7 bases align to TRBD1. The J segment lost 4 bases and the V segment lost 6 bases, leaving 10 bases of the junction unmatched. The CDR3 runs 15 residues. CDR1 and CDR2 from the germline V gene are SGHDT and YYEEEE. This CDR3 reads CASNLRGTAYNEQFF. The CDR3 DNA is TGTGCCAGCAACCTCAGGGGGACCGCATACAATGAGCAGTTCTTC.